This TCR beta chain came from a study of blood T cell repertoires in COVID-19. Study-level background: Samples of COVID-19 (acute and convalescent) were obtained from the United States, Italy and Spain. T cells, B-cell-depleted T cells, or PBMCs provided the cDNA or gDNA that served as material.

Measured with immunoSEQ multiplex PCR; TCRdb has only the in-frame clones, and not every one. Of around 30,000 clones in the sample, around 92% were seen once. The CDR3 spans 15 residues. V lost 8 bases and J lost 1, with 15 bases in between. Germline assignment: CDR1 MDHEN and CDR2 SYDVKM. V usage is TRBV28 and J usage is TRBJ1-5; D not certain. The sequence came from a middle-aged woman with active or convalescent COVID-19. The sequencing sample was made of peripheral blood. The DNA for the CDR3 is TGTGCCAGCCGAGGCCCCCGCCAAAGCAATCAGCCCCAGCATTTT. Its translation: CASRGPRQSNQPQHF.